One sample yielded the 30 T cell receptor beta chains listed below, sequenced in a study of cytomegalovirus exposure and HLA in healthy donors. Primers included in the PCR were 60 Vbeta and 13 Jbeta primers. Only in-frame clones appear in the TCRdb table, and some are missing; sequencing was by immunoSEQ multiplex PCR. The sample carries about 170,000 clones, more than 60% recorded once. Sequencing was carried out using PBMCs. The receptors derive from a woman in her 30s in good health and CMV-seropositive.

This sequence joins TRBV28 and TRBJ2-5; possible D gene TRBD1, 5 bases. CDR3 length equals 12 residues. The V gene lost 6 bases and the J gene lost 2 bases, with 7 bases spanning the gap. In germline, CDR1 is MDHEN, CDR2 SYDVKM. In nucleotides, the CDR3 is TGTGCCAGCAGGACAGATCAAGAGACCCAGTACTTC. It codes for CASRTDQETQYF.

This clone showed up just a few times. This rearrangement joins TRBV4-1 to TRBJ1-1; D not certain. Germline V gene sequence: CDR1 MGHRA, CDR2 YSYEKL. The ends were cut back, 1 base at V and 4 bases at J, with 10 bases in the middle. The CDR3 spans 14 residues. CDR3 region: CASSQAFLSTEAFF. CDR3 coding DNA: TGCGCCAGCAGCCAAGCCTTTTTATCCACTGAAGCTTTCTTT.

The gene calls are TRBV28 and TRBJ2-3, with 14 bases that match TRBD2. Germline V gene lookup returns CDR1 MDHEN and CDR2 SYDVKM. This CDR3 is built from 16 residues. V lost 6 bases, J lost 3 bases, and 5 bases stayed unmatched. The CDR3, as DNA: TGTGCCAGCAGAGGGACTAGCGGGAGAGAGACAGATACGCAGTATTTT. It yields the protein CASRGTSGRETDTQYF.

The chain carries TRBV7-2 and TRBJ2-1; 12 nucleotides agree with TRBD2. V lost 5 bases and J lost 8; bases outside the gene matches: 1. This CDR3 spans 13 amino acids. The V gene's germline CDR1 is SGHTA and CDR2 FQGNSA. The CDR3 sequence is CASSRLAGDEQFF. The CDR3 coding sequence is TGTGCCAGCAGCCGACTAGCGGGAGATGAGCAGTTCTTC.

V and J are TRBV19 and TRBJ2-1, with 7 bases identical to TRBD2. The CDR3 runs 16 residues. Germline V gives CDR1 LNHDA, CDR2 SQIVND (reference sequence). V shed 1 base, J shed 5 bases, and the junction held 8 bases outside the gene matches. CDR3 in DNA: TGTGCCAGTAGTATAGTGGGCGGGAGTAAGGACAATGAGCAGTTCTTC. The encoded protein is CASSIVGGSKDNEQFF.

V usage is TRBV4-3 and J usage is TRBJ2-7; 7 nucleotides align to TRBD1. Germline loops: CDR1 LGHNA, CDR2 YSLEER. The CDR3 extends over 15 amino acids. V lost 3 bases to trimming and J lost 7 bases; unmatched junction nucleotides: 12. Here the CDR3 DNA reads TGCGCCAGCAGCCAGGGAACAGGGGCCCCCAGGGAGCAGTACTTC. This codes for CASSQGTGAPREQYF.

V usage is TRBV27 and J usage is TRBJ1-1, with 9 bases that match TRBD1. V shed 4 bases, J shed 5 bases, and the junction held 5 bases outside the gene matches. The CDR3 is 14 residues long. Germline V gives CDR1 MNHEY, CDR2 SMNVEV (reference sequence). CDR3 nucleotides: TGTGCCAGCAGTTCACAGGGGGCTTATACTGAAGCTTTCTTT. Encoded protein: CASSSQGAYTEAFF.

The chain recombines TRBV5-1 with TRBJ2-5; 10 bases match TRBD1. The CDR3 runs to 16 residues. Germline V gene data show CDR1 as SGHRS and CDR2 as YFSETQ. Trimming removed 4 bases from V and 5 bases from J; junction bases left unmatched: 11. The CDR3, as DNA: TGCGCCAGCAGCCTAGTCTGGGACAGGGGTATGGAGACCCAGTACTTC. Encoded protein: CASSLVWDRGMETQYF.

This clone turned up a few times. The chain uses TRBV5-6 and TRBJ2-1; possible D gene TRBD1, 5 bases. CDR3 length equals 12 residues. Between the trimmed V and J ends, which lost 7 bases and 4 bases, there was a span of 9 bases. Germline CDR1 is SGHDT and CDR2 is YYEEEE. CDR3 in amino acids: CASVSGYNEQFF. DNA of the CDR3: TGTGCCAGCGTGTCAGGGTACAATGAGCAGTTCTTC.

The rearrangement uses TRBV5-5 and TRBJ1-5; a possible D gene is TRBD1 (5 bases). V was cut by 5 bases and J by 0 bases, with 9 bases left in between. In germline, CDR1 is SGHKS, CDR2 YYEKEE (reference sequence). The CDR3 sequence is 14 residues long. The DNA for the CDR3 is TGTGCCAGCAGTCCACAGGATAGCAATCAGCCCCAGCATTTT. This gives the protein CASSPQDSNQPQHF.

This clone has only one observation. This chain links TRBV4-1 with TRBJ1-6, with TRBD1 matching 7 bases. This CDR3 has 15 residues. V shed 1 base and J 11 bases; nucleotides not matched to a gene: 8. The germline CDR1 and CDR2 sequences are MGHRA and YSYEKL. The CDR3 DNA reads TGCGCCAGCAGCCAAGGAACAGGGGCGCGTCCACCCCTCCACTTT. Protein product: CASSQGTGARPPLHF.

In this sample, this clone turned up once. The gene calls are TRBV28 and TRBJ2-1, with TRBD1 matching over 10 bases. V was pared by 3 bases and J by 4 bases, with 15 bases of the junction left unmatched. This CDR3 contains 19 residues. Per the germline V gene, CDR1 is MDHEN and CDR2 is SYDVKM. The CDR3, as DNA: TGTGCCAGCAGTTTCGTGGGACAGGGGACTCCTTTTGAATACAATGAGCAGTTCTTC. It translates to CASSFVGQGTPFEYNEQFF.

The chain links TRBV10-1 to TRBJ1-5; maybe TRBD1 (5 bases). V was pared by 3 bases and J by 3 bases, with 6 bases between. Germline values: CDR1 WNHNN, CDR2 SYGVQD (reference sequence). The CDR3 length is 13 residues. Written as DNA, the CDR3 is TGCGCCAGCAGTGAACAGGTCAATCAGCCCCAGCATTTT. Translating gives CASSEQVNQPQHF.

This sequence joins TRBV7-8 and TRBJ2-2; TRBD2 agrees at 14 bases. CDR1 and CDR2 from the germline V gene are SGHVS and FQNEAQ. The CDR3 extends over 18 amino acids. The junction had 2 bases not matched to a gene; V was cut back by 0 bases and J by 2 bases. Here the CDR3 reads CASSLAGTSGSNTGELFF. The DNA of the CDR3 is TGTGCCAGCAGCTTAGCCGGGACTAGCGGGAGTAACACCGGGGAGCTGTTTTTT. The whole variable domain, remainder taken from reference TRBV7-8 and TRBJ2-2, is GAGVSQSPRYKVAKRGQDVALRCDPISGHVSLFWYQQALGQGPEFLTYFQNEAQLDKSGLPSDRFFAERPEGSVSTLKIQRTQQEDSAVYLCASSLAGTSGSNTGELFFGEGSRLTVL.

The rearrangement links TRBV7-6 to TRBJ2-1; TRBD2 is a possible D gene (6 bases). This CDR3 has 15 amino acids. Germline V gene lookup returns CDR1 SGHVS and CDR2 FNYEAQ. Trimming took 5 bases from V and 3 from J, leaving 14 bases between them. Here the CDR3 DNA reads TGTGCCAGCAGCCTGCTCGGGAGCCACTACAATGAGCAGTTCTTC. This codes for CASSLLGSHYNEQFF.

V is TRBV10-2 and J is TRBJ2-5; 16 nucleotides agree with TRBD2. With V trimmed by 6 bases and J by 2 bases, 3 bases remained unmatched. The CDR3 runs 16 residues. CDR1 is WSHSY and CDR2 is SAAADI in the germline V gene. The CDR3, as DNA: TGCGCCAGCAGCGAGGGACTAGCGGGAGGGCAAGAGACCCAGTACTTC. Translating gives CASSEGLAGGQETQYF.

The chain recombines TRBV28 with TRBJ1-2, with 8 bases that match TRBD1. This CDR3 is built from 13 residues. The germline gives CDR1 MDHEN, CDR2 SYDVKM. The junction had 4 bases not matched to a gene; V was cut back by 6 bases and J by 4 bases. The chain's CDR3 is CASSDTGGYGYTF. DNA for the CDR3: TGTGCCAGCAGCGACACAGGGGGCTATGGCTACACCTTC.

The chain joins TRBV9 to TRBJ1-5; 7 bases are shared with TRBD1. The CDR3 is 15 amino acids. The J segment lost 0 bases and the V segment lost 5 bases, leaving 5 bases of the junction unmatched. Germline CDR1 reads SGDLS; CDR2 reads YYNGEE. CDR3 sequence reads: CASSPGQLSNQPQHF. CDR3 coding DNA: TGTGCCAGCAGTCCGGGACAGCTTAGCAATCAGCCCCAGCATTTT.

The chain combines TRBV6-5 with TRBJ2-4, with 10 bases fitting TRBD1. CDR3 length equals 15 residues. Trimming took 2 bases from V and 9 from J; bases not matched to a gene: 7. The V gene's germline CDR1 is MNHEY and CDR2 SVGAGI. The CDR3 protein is CASSYLDRGLGIQYF. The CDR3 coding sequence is TGTGCCAGCAGTTACCTAGACAGGGGGCTTGGCATTCAGTACTTC.

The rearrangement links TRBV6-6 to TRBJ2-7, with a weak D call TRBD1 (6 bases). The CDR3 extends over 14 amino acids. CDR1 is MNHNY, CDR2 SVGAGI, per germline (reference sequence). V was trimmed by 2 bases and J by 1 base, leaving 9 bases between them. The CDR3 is CASSYGDISYEQYF. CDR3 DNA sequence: TGTGCCAGCAGTTACGGGGACATATCCTACGAGCAGTACTTC.

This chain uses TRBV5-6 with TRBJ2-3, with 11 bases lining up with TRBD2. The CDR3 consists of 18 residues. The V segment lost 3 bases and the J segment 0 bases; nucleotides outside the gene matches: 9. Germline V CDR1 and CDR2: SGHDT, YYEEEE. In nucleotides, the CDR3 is TGTGCCAGCAGCTCAGGACTAGCGGGTCGCCCAAGCACAGATACGCAGTATTTT. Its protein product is CASSSGLAGRPSTDTQYF.

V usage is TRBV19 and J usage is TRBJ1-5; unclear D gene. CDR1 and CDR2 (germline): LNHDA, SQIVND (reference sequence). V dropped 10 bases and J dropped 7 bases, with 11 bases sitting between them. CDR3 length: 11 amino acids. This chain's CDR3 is CATPSGQPQHF. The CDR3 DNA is TGTGCCACTCCCTCGGGGCAGCCCCAGCATTTT.

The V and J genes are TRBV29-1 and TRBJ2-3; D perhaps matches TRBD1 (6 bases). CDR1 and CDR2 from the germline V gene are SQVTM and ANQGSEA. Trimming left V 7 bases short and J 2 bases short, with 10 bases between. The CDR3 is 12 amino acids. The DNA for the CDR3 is TGCAGCGGGGACATCTCCACAGATACGCAGTATTTT. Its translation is CSGDISTDTQYF.

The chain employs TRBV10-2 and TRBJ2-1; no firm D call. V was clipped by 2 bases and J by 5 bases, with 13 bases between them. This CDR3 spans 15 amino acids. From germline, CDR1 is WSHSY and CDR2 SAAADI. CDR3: CASSEPHRLNNEQFF. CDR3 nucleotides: TGCGCCAGCAGTGAGCCGCATCGACTTAACAATGAGCAGTTCTTC.

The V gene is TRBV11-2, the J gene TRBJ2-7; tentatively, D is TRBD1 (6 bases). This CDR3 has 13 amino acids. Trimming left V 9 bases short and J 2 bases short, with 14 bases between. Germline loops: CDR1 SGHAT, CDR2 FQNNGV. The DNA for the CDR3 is TGTGCCAGAGGTTCAGGGGATGCCTACGAGCAGTACTTC. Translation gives CARGSGDAYEQYF. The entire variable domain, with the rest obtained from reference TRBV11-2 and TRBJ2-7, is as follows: EAGVAQSPRYKIIEKRQSVAFWCNPISGHATLYWYQQILGQGPKLLIQFQNNGVVDDSQLPKDRFSAERLKGVDSTLKIQPAKLEDSAVYLCARGSGDAYEQYFGPGTRLTVT.

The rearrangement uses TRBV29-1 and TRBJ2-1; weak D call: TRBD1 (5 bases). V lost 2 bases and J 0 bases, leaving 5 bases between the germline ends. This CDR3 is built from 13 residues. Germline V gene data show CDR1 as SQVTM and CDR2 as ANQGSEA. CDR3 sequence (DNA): TGCAGCGTTGAACAGGGCTCCTACAATGAGCAGTTCTTC. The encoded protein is CSVEQGSYNEQFF.

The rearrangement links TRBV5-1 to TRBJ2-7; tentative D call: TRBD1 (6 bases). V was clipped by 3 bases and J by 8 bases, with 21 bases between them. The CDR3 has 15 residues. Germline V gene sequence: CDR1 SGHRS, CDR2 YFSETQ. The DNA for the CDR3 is TGCGCCAGCAGCTACGCGGGCGATTTGGGGGACAAGCAGTACTTC. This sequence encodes CASSYAGDLGDKQYF.

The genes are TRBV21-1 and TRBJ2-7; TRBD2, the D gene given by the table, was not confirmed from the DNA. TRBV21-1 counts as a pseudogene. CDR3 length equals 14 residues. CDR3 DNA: TGTGCCAGCAGCGTCGGGACTAGCCCCATGGAGCAGTACTTC. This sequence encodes CASSVGTSPMEQYF.

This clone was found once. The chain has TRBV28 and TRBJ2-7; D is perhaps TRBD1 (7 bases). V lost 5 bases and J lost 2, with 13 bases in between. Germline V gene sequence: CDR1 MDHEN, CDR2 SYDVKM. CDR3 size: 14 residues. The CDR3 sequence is CASSGGTVPYEQYF. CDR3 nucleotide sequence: TGTGCCAGCAGTGGGGGGACAGTCCCCTACGAGCAGTACTTC.

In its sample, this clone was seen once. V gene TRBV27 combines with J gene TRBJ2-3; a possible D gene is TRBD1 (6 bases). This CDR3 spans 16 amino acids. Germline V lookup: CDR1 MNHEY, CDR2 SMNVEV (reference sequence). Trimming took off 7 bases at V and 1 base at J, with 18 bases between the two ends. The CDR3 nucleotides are TGTGCCAGCACCCCCAGGGGCCTGGCTGGCACAGATACGCAGTATTTT. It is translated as CASTPRGLAGTDTQYF.